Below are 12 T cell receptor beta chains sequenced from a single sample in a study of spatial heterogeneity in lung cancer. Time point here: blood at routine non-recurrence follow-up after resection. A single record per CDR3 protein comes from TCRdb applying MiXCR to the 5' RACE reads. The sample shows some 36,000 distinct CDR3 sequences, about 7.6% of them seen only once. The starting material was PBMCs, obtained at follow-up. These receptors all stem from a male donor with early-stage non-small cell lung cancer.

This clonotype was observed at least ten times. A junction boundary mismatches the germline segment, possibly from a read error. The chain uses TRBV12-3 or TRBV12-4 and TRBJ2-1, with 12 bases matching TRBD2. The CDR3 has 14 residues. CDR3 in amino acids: CASSLAGGLDEQFF. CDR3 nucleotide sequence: TGTGCCAGCAGTCTAGCGGGGGGGCTCGATGAGCAGTTCTTC.

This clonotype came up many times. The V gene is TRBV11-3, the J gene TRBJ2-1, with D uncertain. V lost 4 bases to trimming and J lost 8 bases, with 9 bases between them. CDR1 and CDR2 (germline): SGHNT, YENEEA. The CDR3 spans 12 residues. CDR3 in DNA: TGTGCCAGCAGCTCCACGGCTGATGAGCAGTTCTTC. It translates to CASSSTADEQFF.

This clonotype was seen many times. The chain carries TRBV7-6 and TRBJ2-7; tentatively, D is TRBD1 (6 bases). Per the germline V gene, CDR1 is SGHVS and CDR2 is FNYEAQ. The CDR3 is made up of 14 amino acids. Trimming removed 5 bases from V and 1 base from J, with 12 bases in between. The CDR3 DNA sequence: TGTGCCAGCAGCCCCCGGGACACGTCCTACGAGCAGTACTTC. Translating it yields CASSPRDTSYEQYF.

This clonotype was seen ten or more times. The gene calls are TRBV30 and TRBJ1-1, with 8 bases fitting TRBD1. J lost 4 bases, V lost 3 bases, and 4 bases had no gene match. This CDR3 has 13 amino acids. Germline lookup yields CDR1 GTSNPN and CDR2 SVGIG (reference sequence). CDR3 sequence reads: CAWSRDRGTEAFF. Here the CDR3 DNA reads TGTGCCTGGAGCCGAGACAGGGGCACTGAAGCTTTCTTT.

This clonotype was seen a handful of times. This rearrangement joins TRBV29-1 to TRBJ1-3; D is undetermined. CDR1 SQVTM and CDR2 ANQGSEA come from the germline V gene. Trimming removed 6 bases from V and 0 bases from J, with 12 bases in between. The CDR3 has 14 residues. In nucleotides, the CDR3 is TGCAGCGTCCGGCCGGGGAGCTCTGGAAACACCATATATTTT. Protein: CSVRPGSSGNTIYF.

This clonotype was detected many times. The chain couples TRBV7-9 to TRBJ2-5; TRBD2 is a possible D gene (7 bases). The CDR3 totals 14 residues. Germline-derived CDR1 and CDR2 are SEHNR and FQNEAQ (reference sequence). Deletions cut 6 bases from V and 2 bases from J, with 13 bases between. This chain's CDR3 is CASRDRGAQETQYF. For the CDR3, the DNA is TGTGCCAGCAGAGACCGGGGGGCGCAAGAGACCCAGTACTTC.

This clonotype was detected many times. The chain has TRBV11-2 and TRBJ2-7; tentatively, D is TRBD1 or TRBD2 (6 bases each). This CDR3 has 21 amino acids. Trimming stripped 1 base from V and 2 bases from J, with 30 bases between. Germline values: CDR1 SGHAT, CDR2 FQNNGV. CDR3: CASSLGGGMGNLPILPYEQYF. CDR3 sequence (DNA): TGTGCCAGCAGCTTAGGAGGGGGGATGGGGAATCTACCAATTCTACCCTACGAGCAGTACTTC.

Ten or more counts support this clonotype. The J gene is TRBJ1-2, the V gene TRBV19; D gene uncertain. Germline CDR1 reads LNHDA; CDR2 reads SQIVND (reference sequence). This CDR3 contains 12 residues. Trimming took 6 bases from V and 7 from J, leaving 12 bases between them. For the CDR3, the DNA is TGTGCCAGTAGACCCCGAGGTTCTGGCTACACCTTC. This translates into CASRPRGSGYTF.

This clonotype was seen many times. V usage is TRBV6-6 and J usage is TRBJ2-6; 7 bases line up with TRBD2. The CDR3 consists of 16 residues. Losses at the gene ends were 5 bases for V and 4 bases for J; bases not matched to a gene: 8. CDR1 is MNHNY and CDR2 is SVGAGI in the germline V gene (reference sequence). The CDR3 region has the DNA TGTGCCAGCAGTAATACTCGGGGGGTCGGGGCCAACGTCCTGACTTTC. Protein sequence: CASSNTRGVGANVLTF.

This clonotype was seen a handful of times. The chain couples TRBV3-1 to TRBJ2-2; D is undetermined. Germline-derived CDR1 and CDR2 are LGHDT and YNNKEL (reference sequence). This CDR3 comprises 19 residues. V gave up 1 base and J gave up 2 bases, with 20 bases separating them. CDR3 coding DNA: TGTGCCAGCAGCCAAGTAACCCCGTCGGCCAGACCAAACACCGGGGAGCTGTTTTTT. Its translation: CASSQVTPSARPNTGELFF.

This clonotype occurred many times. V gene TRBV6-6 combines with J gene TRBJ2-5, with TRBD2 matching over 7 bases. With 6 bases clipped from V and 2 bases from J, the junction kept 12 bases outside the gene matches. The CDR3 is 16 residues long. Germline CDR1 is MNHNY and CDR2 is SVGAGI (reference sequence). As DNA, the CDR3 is TGTGCCAGCAGGACACCCATGGGAGGGATGCAAGAGACCCAGTACTTC. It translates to CASRTPMGGMQETQYF.

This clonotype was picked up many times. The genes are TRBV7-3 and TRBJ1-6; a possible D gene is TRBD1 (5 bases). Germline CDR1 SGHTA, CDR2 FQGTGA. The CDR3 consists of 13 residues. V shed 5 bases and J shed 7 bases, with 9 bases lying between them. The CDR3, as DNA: TGTGCCAGCAGCACATCAGGGAATTCACCCCTCCACTTT. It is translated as CASSTSGNSPLHF.